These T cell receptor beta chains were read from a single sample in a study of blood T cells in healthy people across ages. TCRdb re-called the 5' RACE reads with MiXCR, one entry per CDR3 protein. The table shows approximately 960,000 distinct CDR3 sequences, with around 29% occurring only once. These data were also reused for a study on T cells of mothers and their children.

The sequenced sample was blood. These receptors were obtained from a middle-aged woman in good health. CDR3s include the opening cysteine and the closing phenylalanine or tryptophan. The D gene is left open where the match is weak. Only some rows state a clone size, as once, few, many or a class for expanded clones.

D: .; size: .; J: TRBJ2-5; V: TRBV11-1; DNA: TGTGCCAGCAGCTTACTGAGCTTCAAGCAAGAGACCCAGTACTTC; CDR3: CASSLLSFKQETQYF
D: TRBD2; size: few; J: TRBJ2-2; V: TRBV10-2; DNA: TGCGCCAGCGGACTAGCGGGCGACACCGGGGAGCTGTTTTTT; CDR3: CASGLAGDTGELFF
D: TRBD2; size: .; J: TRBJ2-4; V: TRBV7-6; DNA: TGTGCCAGCAGCCTATATCCGGGCAGCGGGGGGGGGGATGAGCAGTACTTC; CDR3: CASSLYPGSGGGDEQYF
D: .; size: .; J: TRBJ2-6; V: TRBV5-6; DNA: TGTGCCAGCAGCCCCCAACGGGGGACTGGGGCCAACGTCCTGACTTTC; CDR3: CASSPQRGTGANVLTF
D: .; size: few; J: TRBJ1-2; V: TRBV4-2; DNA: TGTGCCAGCAGCCAAGAGGTTGCCGGGCATGGCTACACCTTC; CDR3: CASSQEVAGHGYTF
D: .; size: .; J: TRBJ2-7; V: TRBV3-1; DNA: TGTGCCAGCAGCCGACCAGGGACCTACAATGAGCAGTACTTC; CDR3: CASSRPGTYNEQYF
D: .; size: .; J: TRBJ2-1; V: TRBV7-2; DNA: TGTGCCAGCAGCTTATGTGCGGGGAATGGGAATGAGCAGTTCTTC; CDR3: CASSLCAGNGNEQFF
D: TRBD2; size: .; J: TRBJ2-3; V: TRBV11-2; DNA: TGTGCCAGCAGCAGACTAGCCGGCGAAACGCAGTATTTT; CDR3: CASSRLAGETQYF
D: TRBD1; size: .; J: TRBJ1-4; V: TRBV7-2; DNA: TGTGCCAGCGGGACAGGGTCTGCTAATGAAAAACTGTTTTTT; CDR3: CASGTGSANEKLFF
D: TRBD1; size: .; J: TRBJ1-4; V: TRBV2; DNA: TGTGCCAGCAGCACCGGGACAGGGGTGAATGAAAAACTGTTTTTT; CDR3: CASSTGTGVNEKLFF
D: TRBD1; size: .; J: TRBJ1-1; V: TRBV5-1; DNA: TGCGCCAGCAGCACCCGGAGACCGACAGGGGCTGAAGCTTTCTTT; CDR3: CASSTRRPTGAEAFF
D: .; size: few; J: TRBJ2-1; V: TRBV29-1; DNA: TGCAGCGTTAAGGACAGCCAAGCCTACAATGAGCAGTTCTTC; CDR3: CSVKDSQAYNEQFF
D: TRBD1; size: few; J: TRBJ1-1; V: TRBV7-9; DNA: TGTGCCAGCAGCCTGACAGGGCTCATGGATATCTCTGAAGCTTTCTTT; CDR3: CASSLTGLMDISEAFF
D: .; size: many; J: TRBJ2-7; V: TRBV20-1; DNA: TGCAGTGCTAGTCAGGGTTCATACGAGCAGTACTTC; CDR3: CSASQGSYEQYF
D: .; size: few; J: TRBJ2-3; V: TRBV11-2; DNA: TGTGCCAGCAGCCTGGGATCCCCCCTCGGAGATACGCAGTATTTT; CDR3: CASSLGSPLGDTQYF
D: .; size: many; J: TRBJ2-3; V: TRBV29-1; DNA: TGCAGCGTTGAAGTCATCACCGATACGCAGTATTTT; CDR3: CSVEVITDTQYF
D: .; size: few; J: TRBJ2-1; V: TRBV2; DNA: TGTGCCAGCAGCGCAGAGCAGGGAGGTGAGCAGTTCTTC; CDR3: CASSAEQGGEQFF
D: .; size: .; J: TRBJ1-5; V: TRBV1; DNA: TGCACCAGCAGCCAAGGCATAGGGGAGAATCAGCCCCAGCATTTT; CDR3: CTSSQGIGENQPQHF
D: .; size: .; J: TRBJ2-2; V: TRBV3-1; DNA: TGTGCCAGCAGCCGAGGTCAGACCACCGGGGAGCTGTTTTTT; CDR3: CASSRGQTTGELFF
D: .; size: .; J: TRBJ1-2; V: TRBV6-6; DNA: TGTGCCAGCAGACCTCCGGGACGGACCTGTCACGGCTACACCTTC; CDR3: CASRPPGRTCHGYTF
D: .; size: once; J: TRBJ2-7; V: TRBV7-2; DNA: TGTGCCAGCAGCCCCCGGATGGAGCGCTACGAGCAGTACTTC; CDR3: CASSPRMERYEQYF
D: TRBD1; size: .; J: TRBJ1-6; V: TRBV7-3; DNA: TGTGCCAGCAGCCAAGGGGGGACAGGGGTCTCCTATAATTCACCCCTCCACTTT; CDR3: CASSQGGTGVSYNSPLHF
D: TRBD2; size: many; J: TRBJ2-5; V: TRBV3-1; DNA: TGTGCCAGCAGCTCCTCTAGCGGGGACGCTCGTTTGACCCAGTACTTC; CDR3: CASSSSSGDARLTQYF
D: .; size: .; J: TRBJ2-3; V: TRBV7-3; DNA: TGTGCCAGCAATGATGGGAGTAGCACAGATACGCAGTATTTT; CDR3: CASNDGSSTDTQYF
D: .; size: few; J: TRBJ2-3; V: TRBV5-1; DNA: TGCGCCAGCGGACATTCGGGGGATACGCAGTATTTT; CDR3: CASGHSGDTQYF
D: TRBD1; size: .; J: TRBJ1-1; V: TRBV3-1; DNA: TGTGCCAGCAGCCAACCAGGGGGACGTTTCGAAGCTTTCTTT; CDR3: CASSQPGGRFEAFF
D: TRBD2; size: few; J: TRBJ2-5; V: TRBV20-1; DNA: TGCAGTGCCCCAGCGGGGGCAGAGACCCAGTACTTC; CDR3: CSAPAGAETQYF
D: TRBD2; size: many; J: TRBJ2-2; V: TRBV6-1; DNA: TGTGCCAGCAGTAGAAGCGGGGGAGTCACCGGGGAGCTGTTTTTT; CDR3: CASSRSGGVTGELFF
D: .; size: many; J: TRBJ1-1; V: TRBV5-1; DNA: TGCGCCAGCAGCTTAGATCTCGGGACTGAAGCTTTCTTT; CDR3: CASSLDLGTEAFF
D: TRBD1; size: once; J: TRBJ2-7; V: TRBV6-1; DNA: TGTGCCAGCGGAGGACAGGGCGGAGACTACGAGCAGTACTTC; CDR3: CASGGQGGDYEQYF
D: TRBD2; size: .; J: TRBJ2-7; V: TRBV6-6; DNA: TGTGCCAGCAGGTACCGGGGGACTACCTACGAGCAGTACTTC; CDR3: CASRYRGTTYEQYF
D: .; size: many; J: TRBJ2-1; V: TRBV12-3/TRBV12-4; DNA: TGTGCCAGCACCTCACCCGCGTCGAGCTCCTACAATGAGCAGTTCTTC; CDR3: CASTSPASSSYNEQFF
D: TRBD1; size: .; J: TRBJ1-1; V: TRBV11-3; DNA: TGTGTCAGCAGCTTAGTGTGGAGGACAGGGAGGAACACTGAAGCTTTCTTT; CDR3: CVSSLVWRTGRNTEAFF
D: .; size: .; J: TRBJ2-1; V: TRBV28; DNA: TGTGCCAGCACCGCGGCGCATGAGCAGTTCTTC; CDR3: CASTAAHEQFF
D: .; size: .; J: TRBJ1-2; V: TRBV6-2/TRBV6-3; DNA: TGTGCCAGCAGTTACTCGACCAGGCAACTCTATGGCTACACCTTC; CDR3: CASSYSTRQLYGYTF
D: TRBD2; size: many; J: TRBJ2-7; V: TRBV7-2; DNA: TGTACCAGCAGCTCCTCGGGACTAGCGGGGGTCTCCTACGAGCAGTACTTC; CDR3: CTSSSSGLAGVSYEQYF